This T cell receptor (beta chain) appears in the sequencing data of a study of early T cells in non-severe SARS-CoV-2 infection. Background on the study: Investigators sequenced bulk RNA drawn from unsorted whole blood, and chains remained unpaired. Whole-study results and caveats: The VDJdb matching leaned toward anti-spike CD8 responses and overlooked private and CD4 specificities.

The CDR3 loop spans 15 amino acids. The V and J ends lost 4 bases and 9 bases, in that order; junction bases with no gene match: 4. Germline CDR1 reads KGHDR; CDR2 reads SFDVKD. TCRdb re-analysed the 5' RACE reads in MiXCR, keeping a single row per CDR3 protein. In the table there are roughly 34,000 distinct CDR3 sequences, around 6.8% of which are singletons. This clonotype was seen only a few times. Its target is unknown. The clonotype originates from an adult who was a healthcare worker with PCR-confirmed SARS-CoV-2 infection or an uninfected control (not recorded which). This sequence joins TRBV24-1 and TRBJ2-1, with 14 bases fitting TRBD2. The sample was whole blood, taken at baseline. CDR3: CATSDRLAGGFEQFF. CDR3 sequence (DNA): TGTGCCACCAGTGACCGACTAGCGGGAGGGTTTGAGCAGTTCTTC.